Each of the 31 T cell receptor beta chains below was sequenced from the same sample in a study of blood T cells in healthy people across ages. For the second PCR, which ran for about 7 to 11 cycles, a sample-barcoded 5' primer and a J-beta primer mix were used. MiXCR, applied by TCRdb to the 5' RACE reads, yields one record per CDR3 protein. The sample lists about 800,000 distinct CDR3 sequences, 25% seen once, with approximately 4% in the top ten. Another study also made use of these data, one on T cells of mothers and their children.

Sequenced material: blood. These receptors were taken from a boy aged 5-17 years in good health.

This clonotype was observed a few times. This chain uses TRBV19 with TRBJ1-1; 9 bases align to TRBD1. This CDR3 comprises 14 residues. Trimming at V came to 7 bases and at J to 6 bases, leaving 9 bases not matched to a gene. CDR1 is LNHDA, CDR2 SQIVND, per germline (reference sequence). The CDR3 loop is CASNSDRGSPEAFF. The CDR3 nucleotides are TGTGCCAGTAACTCGGACAGGGGAAGCCCTGAAGCTTTCTTT.

Written as DNA, the CDR3 is TGCGCCAGCAGCCAAGACCGAGACAGTTCCGACTATGGCTACACCTTC. Residues: CASSQDRDSSDYGYTF. The chain employs TRBV4-3 and TRBJ1-2; D may be TRBD1 (5 bases). V was cut by 0 bases and J by 3 bases, with 14 bases left in between. Germline values: CDR1 LGHNA, CDR2 YSLEER. There are 16 residues in the CDR3.

This clonotype was detected a few times. The V call is TRBV14, the J call TRBJ2-1; 14 nucleotides agree with TRBD2. After removal of 3 bases from V and 6 bases from J, the junction contained 4 bases not matched to a gene. The CDR3 is 16 residues long. Germline V gene sequence: CDR1 SGHDN, CDR2 FVKESK. The CDR3 DNA sequence: TGTGCCAGCAGCCATGGACTAGCGGGAGGTCTCAATGAGCAGTTCTTC. It codes for CASSHGLAGGLNEQFF.

This clonotype showed up just a few times. This chain uses TRBV7-2 with TRBJ2-5; 7 nucleotides match TRBD1. The J call may be incorrect, as the DNA end agrees better with TRBJ2-7. The CDR3 contains 14 residues. Germline CDR1 and CDR2: SGHTA and FQGNSA. The CDR3 protein is CASSLYRGSYEQYF. The CDR3 nucleotides read TGTGCCAGCAGCTTATACAGGGGATCCTACGAGCAGTACTTC.

V gene TRBV20-1 combines with J gene TRBJ1-2; no firm D call. The germline CDR1 and CDR2 sequences are DFQATT and SNEGSKA (reference sequence). Deletions cut 6 bases from V and 1 base from J, with 21 bases between. The CDR3 is 16 amino acids. In DNA, the CDR3 is TGCAGTGCCAGGATGGCCGGTCTGATAATTAACTATGGCTACACCTTC. Amino acid sequence: CSARMAGLIINYGYTF.

This clonotype was seen only a few times. The chain has TRBV30 and TRBJ1-2; no firm D call. Germline V gene lookup returns CDR1 GTSNPN and CDR2 SVGIG (reference sequence). The V gene lost 5 bases and the J gene lost 4 bases, with 11 bases spanning the gap. The CDR3 has 12 residues. This CDR3 reads CAWLRAFYGYTF. The DNA for the CDR3 is TGTGCCTGGCTTAGGGCCTTCTATGGCTACACCTTC.

This clonotype was seen only a few times. The genes are TRBV20-1 and TRBJ1-5; 7 bases are shared with TRBD1. The CDR3 consists of 15 residues. V was pared by 0 bases and J by 7 bases, with 9 bases of the junction left unmatched. In germline, CDR1 is DFQATT, CDR2 SNEGSKA (reference sequence). In nucleotides, the CDR3 is TGCAGTGCTAGAGAGCAGACAGGGAACGCGCAGCCCCAGCATTTT. Amino acids: CSAREQTGNAQPQHF.

This clonotype has more than one count but fewer than ten. This chain links TRBV11-2 with TRBJ2-7; 7 bases map to TRBD1. Trimming took 7 bases from V and 9 from J; bases not matched to a gene: 9. This CDR3 comprises 12 residues. Per germline, CDR1 SGHAT and CDR2 FQNNGV. CDR3 DNA: TGTGCCAGCACCACAGGACAGGTCGGGCAGTACTTC. It encodes CASTTGQVGQYF.

In its sample, this clonotype was seen a few times. The chain links TRBV28 to TRBJ2-3, with 8 positions matching TRBD1. The CDR3 sequence is 18 residues long. Germline loops: CDR1 MDHEN, CDR2 SYDVKM. V was pared by 2 bases and J by 0 bases, with 10 bases of the junction left unmatched. CDR3 coding DNA: TGTGCCAGCAGTTTAGACAGACAGGGGAACCCTAGCACAGATACGCAGTATTTT. Protein product: CASSLDRQGNPSTDTQYF.

This chain uses TRBV4-1 with TRBJ2-1; a possible D gene is TRBD1 (6 bases). From germline, CDR1 is MGHRA and CDR2 YSYEKL. Between the trimmed V and J ends, which lost 0 bases and 6 bases, there was a span of 12 bases. The CDR3 is made up of 15 amino acids. The CDR3 sequence: CASSQEQGGSNEQFF. The CDR3 DNA reads as TGCGCCAGCAGCCAAGAACAGGGCGGCTCCAATGAGCAGTTCTTC.

This clonotype was seen only a few times. V gene TRBV11-1 combines with J gene TRBJ2-1; 13 bases are shared with TRBD2. V lost 0 bases, J lost 0 bases, and 14 bases stayed unmatched. Germline lookup yields CDR1 SGHAT and CDR2 FQDESV (reference sequence). The CDR3 covers 22 residues. CDR3 DNA: TGTGCCAGCAGCTTAGCTTTGAGGGGACTAGCGGGGTTTCCCCCCTCCTACAATGAGCAGTTCTTC. It specifies CASSLALRGLAGFPPSYNEQFF.

The V call is TRBV10-3, the J call TRBJ1-2; D gene ambiguous. Deletions cut 11 bases from V and 2 bases from J, with 12 bases between. CDR3 length: 12 amino acids. Germline V CDR1 and CDR2: ENHRY, SYGVKD. Here the CDR3 reads CAPKRENYGYTF. In DNA, the CDR3 is TGTGCCCCCAAGCGGGAAAACTATGGCTACACCTTC.

This sequence joins TRBV18 and TRBJ2-7; tentatively, D is TRBD2 (6 bases). The CDR3 runs 14 residues. Germline assignment: CDR1 KGHSH and CDR2 LQKENI. Trimming took 4 bases from V and 3 from J, leaving 13 bases between them. CDR3 bases: TGTGCCAGCTCACATGGGACTGTAGACTACGAGCAGTACTTC. Its protein is CASSHGTVDYEQYF. The full variable domain, in which reference TRBV18 and TRBJ2-7 provide the parts outside the CDR3, is NAGVMQNPRHLVRRRGQEARLRCSPMKGHSHVYWYRQLPEEGLKFMVYLQKENIIDESGMPKERFSAEFPKEGPSILRIQQVVRGDSAAYFCASSHGTVDYEQYFGPGTRLTVT.

The V call is TRBV29-1, the J call TRBJ2-1, with 14 bases aligning to TRBD2. CDR3 length: 15 residues. V gave up 7 bases and J gave up 9 bases; unmatched junction bases: 11. Germline-derived CDR1 and CDR2 are SQVTM and ANQGSEA. CDR3 coding DNA: TGCAGCGACCGGAGGTCCGGACTAGCGGGGGGTGAGCAGTTCTTC. Encoded protein: CSDRRSGLAGGEQFF.

The gene calls are TRBV6-1 and TRBJ2-5, with TRBD1 matching over 8 bases. Looked up from germline, CDR1 is MNHNS and CDR2 is SASEGT. The trim removed 6 bases at V and 1 base at J, leaving 10 bases unmatched. The CDR3 covers 16 residues. CDR3 in amino acids: CASSRDRDRLQETQYF. DNA for the CDR3: TGTGCCAGCAGCCGCGACCGGGACAGGCTCCAAGAGACCCAGTACTTC.

The chain recombines TRBV5-1 with TRBJ2-6, with D tentatively TRBD1 (6 bases). Germline values: CDR1 SGHRS, CDR2 YFSETQ. The CDR3 extends over 18 amino acids. Trimming left V 0 bases short and J 2 bases short, with 15 bases between. The CDR3 region has the DNA TGCGCCAGCAGCTTGGAAGGGACAAGGTCTGCTGGGGCCAACGTCCTGACTTTC. Translation gives CASSLEGTRSAGANVLTF.

In its sample, this clonotype was seen a few times. V usage is TRBV13 and J usage is TRBJ1-2; weak D call: TRBD1 (5 bases). Germline-derived CDR1 and CDR2 are PRHDT and FYEKMQ (reference sequence). Trimming cost V 5 bases and J 4 bases, with 23 bases left between them. The CDR3 has 17 amino acids. The CDR3 DNA reads as TGTGCCAGCAGCGAACGGAGGGGTTTCTCCAACTTCTATGGCTACACCTTC. It is translated as CASSERRGFSNFYGYTF.

CDR3 sequence reads: CASTRGYAKNIQYF. Here the CDR3 DNA reads TGTGCCAGCACCCGGGGGTACGCCAAAAACATTCAGTACTTC. The V and J genes are TRBV3-1 and TRBJ2-4; D possibly corresponds to TRBD2 (6 bases). CDR3 length: 14 amino acids. Germline V CDR1 and CDR2: LGHDT, YNNKEL (reference sequence). Trimming cost V 7 bases and J 1 base, with 11 bases left between them.

This clonotype was seen more than once but under ten times. The chain recombines TRBV10-3 with TRBJ1-2; D is unclear. From germline, CDR1 is ENHRY and CDR2 SYGVKD. The CDR3 is made up of 13 amino acids. Trimming shortened V by 4 bases and J by 4 bases, and 10 bases separated the two germline ends. CDR3 amino acids: CAISAAETYGYTF. CDR3 nucleotides: TGTGCCATCAGTGCTGCAGAAACCTATGGCTACACCTTC.

The gene calls are TRBV7-9 and TRBJ1-4; 7 bases line up with TRBD1. Germline values: CDR1 SEHNR, CDR2 FQNEAQ (reference sequence). V gave up 0 bases and J gave up 8 bases; unmatched junction bases: 6. The CDR3 has 15 residues. The CDR3 DNA reads TGTGCCAGCAGCTTAGCCACAGGGGCGGGAGAAAAACTGTTTTTT. Amino acid sequence: CASSLATGAGEKLFF.

This clonotype showed up just a few times. The chain is built from TRBV5-5 and TRBJ2-5; tentatively, D is TRBD1 (5 bases). Trimming took 5 bases from V and 3 from J, leaving 14 bases between them. Germline assignment: CDR1 SGHKS and CDR2 YYEKEE (reference sequence). The CDR3 consists of 14 residues. CDR3 bases: TGTGCCAGCAGTGGATGGCTCAGGGAAGAGACCCAGTACTTC. Translated, it gives CASSGWLREETQYF. Full variable domain (outside the CDR3, taken from reference TRBV5-5 and TRBJ2-5): DAGVTQSPTHLIKTRGQQVTLRCSPISGHKSVSWYQQVLGQGPQFIFQYYEKEERGRGNFPDRFSARQFPNYSSELNVNALLLGDSALYLCASSGWLREETQYFGPGTRLLVL.

This rearrangement joins TRBV7-3 to TRBJ1-1; 8 nucleotides align to TRBD1. Germline V gives CDR1 SGHTA, CDR2 FQGTGA. J was trimmed by 11 bases and V by 5 bases; bases with no gene match: 10. The length of the CDR3 is 13 residues. The CDR3 DNA follows: TGTGCCAGCAGCCCCGGACAGGGTGAAAAGGCTTTCTTT. Protein product: CASSPGQGEKAFF.

This clonotype came up many times. J is TRBJ2-5 and V is TRBV7-2, with TRBD1 matching 7 bases. Germline V gives CDR1 SGHTA, CDR2 FQGNSA. This CDR3 is built from 13 residues. Unmatched junction bases numbered 6, after V lost 6 bases and J lost 5 bases. CDR3 sequence: CASSPDRAETQYF. CDR3 DNA: TGTGCCAGCAGTCCCGACAGGGCTGAGACCCAGTACTTC.

The chain recombines TRBV7-2 with TRBJ1-4; D is perhaps TRBD1 (5 bases). This CDR3 is 15 amino acids long. Germline CDR1 reads SGHTA; CDR2 reads FQGNSA. Trimming pared 2 bases from V and 8 bases from J, leaving 15 bases between. Here the CDR3 DNA reads TGTGCCAGCAGCTTAACCGGGACCAACGGGGAAAAACTGTTTTTT. Its translation is CASSLTGTNGEKLFF. Together with reference TRBV7-2 and TRBJ1-4, the CDR3 gives the full variable domain: GAGVSQSPSNKVTEKGKDVELRCDPISGHTALYWYRQSLGQGLEFLIYFQGNSAPDKSGLPSDRFSAERTGGSVSTLTIQRTQQEDSAVYLCASSLTGTNGEKLFFGSGTQLSVL.

The chain combines TRBV4-1 with TRBJ2-5; D is undetermined. Germline V gene sequence: CDR1 MGHRA, CDR2 YSYEKL. The CDR3 covers 14 residues. V was clipped by 1 base and J by 5 bases, with 11 bases between them. The CDR3 spells CASSQGRGWETQYF. CDR3 bases: TGCGCCAGCAGCCAAGGGCGAGGTTGGGAGACCCAGTACTTC.

This clonotype has just a few counts. J is TRBJ2-4 and V is TRBV20-1; D tentatively reads TRBD1 or TRBD2 (5 bases each). The CDR3 sequence is 16 residues long. From germline, CDR1 is DFQATT and CDR2 SNEGSKA (reference sequence). V lost 0 bases and J lost 0, with 12 bases in between. The chain's CDR3 is CSARDLGRQAKNIQYF. The DNA for the CDR3 is TGCAGTGCTAGAGATCTGGGACGGCAAGCCAAAAACATTCAGTACTTC.

This clonotype is a singleton in its sample. J is TRBJ2-3 and V is TRBV11-1; TRBD2 is a possible D gene (6 bases). Germline CDR1 and CDR2: SGHAT and FQDESV (reference sequence). The germline V and J ends were trimmed by 3 bases and 5 bases, with 15 bases remaining between them. This CDR3 comprises 15 residues. CDR3 coding DNA: TGTGCCAGCAGCTTTGGGTCGGGAGTGATAGATACGCAGTATTTT. This sequence encodes CASSFGSGVIDTQYF.

This clonotype has a handful of counts. The gene calls are TRBV29-1 and TRBJ1-1; D may be TRBD1 (5 bases). The CDR3 consists of 13 residues. Trimming took off 0 bases at V and 8 bases at J, with 13 bases between the two ends. The V gene's germline CDR1 is SQVTM and CDR2 ANQGSEA. The CDR3 reads CSVEDSNRREAFF. The CDR3 DNA sequence: TGCAGCGTTGAAGATTCCAACAGGAGGGAAGCTTTCTTT.

The V and J genes are TRBV28 and TRBJ1-1; D gene uncertain. The CDR3 consists of 15 residues. Trimming shortened V by 2 bases and J by 1 base, and 11 bases separated the two germline ends. Germline loops: CDR1 MDHEN, CDR2 SYDVKM. As DNA, the CDR3 is TGTGCCAGCAGTTTAATGGGGATGGAGAACACTGAAGCTTTCTTT. Amino acid sequence: CASSLMGMENTEAFF.

The chain uses TRBV12-5 and TRBJ1-2; D not resolved. Germline loops: CDR1 LGHNT, CDR2 FRNRAP. Trimming removed 2 bases at V and 2 bases at J, with 9 bases between. The CDR3 is 14 amino acids. The CDR3 loop reads CASGLNPENYGYTF. As DNA, the CDR3 is TGTGCTAGTGGTTTGAATCCGGAAAACTATGGCTACACCTTC.

The gene calls are TRBV5-6 and TRBJ2-5, with 10 bases identical to TRBD1. The assigned J gene may be wrong: the sequence end matches TRBJ2-7 better. The CDR3 extends over 14 amino acids. Germline lookup yields CDR1 SGHDT and CDR2 YYEEEE. The CDR3, as DNA: TGTGCCAGCAGCATGGGACAGGGGTACGACGAGCAGTACTTC. Its translation is CASSMGQGYDEQYF.